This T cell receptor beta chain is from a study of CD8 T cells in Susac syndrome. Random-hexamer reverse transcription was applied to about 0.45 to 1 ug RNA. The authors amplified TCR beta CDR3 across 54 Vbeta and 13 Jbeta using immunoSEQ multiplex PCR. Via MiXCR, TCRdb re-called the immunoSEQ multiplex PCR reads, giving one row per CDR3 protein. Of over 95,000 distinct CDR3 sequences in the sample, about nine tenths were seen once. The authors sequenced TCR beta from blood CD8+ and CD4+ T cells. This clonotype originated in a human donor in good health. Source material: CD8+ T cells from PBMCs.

In nucleotides, the CDR3 is TGTGCCAGCAGCTTAGCGCGGGAGGACCCCCACGAGCAGTACTTC. This translates into CASSLAREDPHEQYF. V usage is TRBV7-9 and J usage is TRBJ2-7, with 8 nucleotides matching TRBD2. CDR3 length equals 15 residues. CDR1 is SEHNR, CDR2 FQNEAQ, per germline (reference sequence). After removal of 0 bases from V and 5 bases from J, the junction contained 6 bases not matched to a gene.